This T cell receptor (beta chain) was captured in a study of CD8 T cells in Susac syndrome. TCR beta from blood CD8+ and CD4+ T cells was sequenced. Controls were healthy donors chosen to match patients in age and sex. Negative isolation was used for CD8+ and CD4+ T cells and FACS enrichment for TEMRA cells. The germline V and J ends were trimmed by 5 bases and 7 bases, with 15 bases remaining between them. CDR1 LNHDA and CDR2 SQIVND come from the germline V gene (reference sequence). The CDR3 covers 15 residues. The RNA, about 0.45 to 1 ug, was put through reverse transcription using random hexamers. The CDR3 of TCR beta was amplified by immunoSEQ multiplex PCR across 54 Vbeta and 13 Jbeta. MiXCR was run by TCRdb on the immunoSEQ multiplex PCR reads, yielding one entry per CDR3 protein. The sample includes 150,000 or so distinct CDR3 sequences, about 90% of them seen just once.

The sample taken for sequencing was CD4+ T cells from PBMCs. The rearrangement links TRBV19 to TRBJ1-6; tentative D call: TRBD1 (6 bases). The sequence came from a human donor in good health. CDR3 in DNA: TGTGCCAGTAGTTCGACAGGCACGGGGAATTCACCCCTCCACTTT. As protein: CASSSTGTGNSPLHF.